Presented here are 14 T cell receptor beta chains from one specimen sequenced in a study of OX40 agonist ivuxolimab in advanced cancers. TCRdb's copy holds only in-frame clones and misses some; the assay was immunoSEQ multiplex PCR. The sample consists of 100,000 or so clones, more than 95% of them appearing once. Sequenced here: CD4+ or CD8+ T cells sorted from blood, sampled in a trial of the OX40 agonist ivuxolimab. The receptors come from an adult with an advanced solid tumor such as melanoma, head and neck, liver or kidney cancer.

This clone showed up just once. V usage is TRBV5-6 and J usage is TRBJ2-5; D uncertain. The J call may be in error: the DNA end matches TRBJ2-7 better. Germline V lookup: CDR1 SGHDT, CDR2 YYEEEE. This CDR3 has 13 amino acids. In DNA, the CDR3 is TGTGCCAGCAGCTTGGTCCTTAGTAACGAGCAGTACTTC. It codes for CASSLVLSNEQYF.

V gene TRBV6-5 combines with J gene TRBJ1-4; possibly TRBD1 for D (6 bases). With 5 bases removed from V and 8 bases from J, the gap between germline ends came to 15 bases. Germline values: CDR1 MNHEY, CDR2 SVGAGI. This CDR3 spans 14 amino acids. The CDR3 sequence: CASSHYSGEEKLFF. The CDR3, as DNA: TGTGCCAGCAGTCATTATTCAGGGGAAGAAAAACTGTTTTTT.

To note about this clone: The germline gene is not matched at one end of the junction; a read error may be the cause. The genes are TRBV29-1 and TRBJ2-3; no clear D. Germline values: CDR1 SQVTM, CDR2 ANQGSEA. CDR3 length: 12 residues. CDR3 bases: TGCAACGTTGACCTGGAGATAGATACGCAGTATTTT. This codes for CNVDLEIDTQYF.

V and J are TRBV6-1 and TRBJ2-7; 7 positions match TRBD2. Germline V gene sequence: CDR1 MNHNS, CDR2 SASEGT. The ends lost 8 bases at V and 6 bases at J; junction bases unmatched: 13. The CDR3 extends over 14 amino acids. The CDR3: CASWEGQGWGEQYF. The CDR3 DNA follows: TGTGCCAGCTGGGAGGGGCAGGGATGGGGCGAGCAGTACTTC.

A single count supports this clone. The CDR3, as DNA: TGTGCCAGCAGCTTAGGATCACCCGGGGTCGAGCAGTACTTC. It translates to CASSLGSPGVEQYF. The V call is TRBV7-6, the J call TRBJ2-7, with D possibly TRBD2 on 5 matching bases. The CDR3 spans 14 residues. V dropped 1 base and J dropped 6 bases, with 13 bases sitting between them. Germline V gene sequence: CDR1 SGHVS, CDR2 FNYEAQ.

J is TRBJ2-1 and V is TRBV9; 9 positions match TRBD1. The CDR3 totals 15 residues. J gave up 3 bases and V 3 bases, and 4 bases lay outside the gene matches. Germline V gene lookup returns CDR1 SGDLS and CDR2 YYNGEE. This CDR3 is CASSGPGQGYNEQFF. DNA for the CDR3: TGTGCCAGCAGCGGACCGGGACAGGGCTACAATGAGCAGTTCTTC. The full variable domain, its missing parts supplied by reference TRBV9 and TRBJ2-1, is DSGVTQTPKHLITATGQRVTLRCSPRSGDLSVYWYQQSLDQGLQFLIQYYNGEERAKGNILERFSAQQFPDLHSELNLSSLELGDSALYFCASSGPGQGYNEQFFGPGTRLTVL.

The J gene is TRBJ2-7, the V gene TRBV4-3; possible D gene TRBD1, 5 bases. The germline V gene encodes CDR1 LGHNA and CDR2 YSLEER. V lost 1 base and J 5 bases, leaving 12 bases between the germline ends. This CDR3 comprises 14 residues. CDR3 nucleotide sequence: TGCGCCAGCAGCCAAGGCTCCCAGGGTAACGAGCAGTACTTC. Amino acid sequence: CASSQGSQGNEQYF.

This chain connects TRBV5-1 to TRBJ2-5, with D perhaps TRBD2 (5 bases). There are 15 residues in the CDR3. V dropped 4 bases and J dropped 5 bases, with 18 bases sitting between them. The germline V gene encodes CDR1 SGHRS and CDR2 YFSETQ. CDR3 amino acids: CASSPEGLPAETQYF. The CDR3 bases are TGCGCCAGCAGCCCCGAGGGCCTTCCGGCGGAGACCCAGTACTTC.

The genes are TRBV30 and TRBJ2-7; D uncertain. With 5 bases removed from V and 2 bases from J, the gap between germline ends came to 7 bases. This CDR3 has 11 residues. Germline CDR1 is GTSNPN and CDR2 is SVGIG (reference sequence). CDR3 bases: TGTGCCTGGGCGGTCGCCTACGAGCAGTACTTC. Protein sequence: CAWAVAYEQYF.

CDR3 sequence: CASSIGTGNPYEQYF. DNA for the CDR3: TGTGCCAGTAGTATAGGGACAGGAAACCCCTACGAGCAGTACTTC. This chain links TRBV19 with TRBJ2-7; 7 bases match TRBD1. Germline CDR1 reads LNHDA; CDR2 reads SQIVND (reference sequence). The CDR3 sequence is 15 residues long. Trimming cost V 1 base and J 2 bases; bases outside gene matches: 5.

The chain links TRBV4-2 to TRBJ2-7; TRBD2 is a possible D gene (6 bases). The germline V gene encodes CDR1 LGHNA and CDR2 YNFKEQ. This CDR3 spans 15 amino acids. V lost 3 bases and J 3 bases, leaving 15 bases between the germline ends. DNA for the CDR3: TGTGCCAGCAGCCAGTTCGCCTTGGGGGGCTACGAGCAGTACTTC. It specifies CASSQFALGGYEQYF.

This chain joins TRBV10-1 and TRBJ2-2; D is possibly TRBD1 or TRBD2 (6 bases each). From germline, CDR1 is WNHNN and CDR2 SYGVQD (reference sequence). The CDR3 runs to 15 residues. The germline V and J ends were trimmed by 10 bases and 3 bases, with 18 bases remaining between them. CDR3 region: CATVARGRDTGELFF. For the CDR3, the DNA is TGCGCCACCGTCGCCCGGGGGCGGGACACCGGGGAGCTGTTTTTT.

The J gene is TRBJ2-7, the V gene TRBV6-5; D may be TRBD1 or TRBD2 (5 bases each). Looked up from germline, CDR1 is MNHEY and CDR2 is SVGAGI. V lost 3 bases to trimming and J lost 5 bases, with 20 bases between them. The CDR3 extends over 16 amino acids. Here the CDR3 reads CASSYYLTAVKDEQYF. The CDR3 region has the DNA TGTGCCAGCAGTTATTACCTGACAGCGGTGAAGGACGAGCAGTACTTC.

The CDR3 is CASSLPPDSGLKETQYF. CDR3 coding DNA: TGTGCCAGCAGCTTACCACCCGATTCGGGGCTCAAAGAGACCCAGTACTTC. The chain carries TRBV7-6 and TRBJ2-5; D may correspond to TRBD1 or TRBD2 (5 bases each). This CDR3 is 17 amino acids long. V was clipped by 2 bases and J by 3 bases, with 19 bases between them. Germline CDR1 is SGHVS and CDR2 is FNYEAQ.